These 20 T cell receptor beta chains were all obtained from the same sample, sequenced in a study of Ad26.COV2.S vaccination and SARS-CoV-2 variants. Treatment of the sample: roughly 18 received Ad26.COV2.S at low or high dose, single or two shots; about 5 received placebo; per-sample allocation not given. At day 63 after the first vaccine or placebo injection, samples were drawn. Libraries were prepared by immunoSEQ multiplex PCR; TCRdb keeps only in-frame clonotypes and omits some of them. Of some 340,000 clones listed, around 84% are singletons. The sample was peripheral blood, taken in a trial of Ad26.COV2.S vaccine versus placebo. The receptors here all came from a person between 18 and 59 years old who received the Ad26.COV2.S COVID-19 vaccine or a placebo.

The gene calls are TRBV3-1 (or the pseudogene TRBV3-2) and TRBJ2-5, with D hard to call. CDR3 length: 10 residues. Trimming pared 4 bases from V and 5 bases from J, leaving 2 bases between. CDR1 LGHDT and CDR2 YNNKEL come from the germline V gene (reference sequence). CDR3 nucleotide sequence: TGTGCCAGCAGCCGGGAGACCCAGTACTTC. Encoded protein: CASSRETQYF.

This clone was recorded a few times. Written as DNA, the CDR3 is TGTGCCAGCAAGGTAGGGGACCTGAGCTACACCTTC. It is translated as CASKVGDLSYTF. The V and J genes are TRBV5-6 and TRBJ1-2, with D tentatively TRBD1 (5 bases). There are 12 residues in the CDR3. The germline CDR1 and CDR2 sequences are SGHDT and YYEEEE. The V end was cut by 6 bases, the J end by 9 bases, with 15 bases between.

This clone was found a few times. This chain links TRBV18 with TRBJ2-7; D gene uncertain. The CDR3 sequence is 13 residues long. CDR1 is KGHSH, CDR2 LQKENI, per germline. Trimming stripped 3 bases from V and 3 bases from J, with 9 bases between. Here the CDR3 DNA reads TGTGCCAGCTCACCGCGGCCGGGCTACGAGCAGTACTTC. As protein: CASSPRPGYEQYF.

The chain links TRBV12-3 or TRBV12-4 to TRBJ1-2; D ambiguous. CDR3 size: 13 residues. The ends were cut back, 6 bases at V and 4 bases at J, with 12 bases in the middle. The DNA of the CDR3 is TGTGCCAGCAGGTCGGCAGGTGGCTATGGCTACACCTTC. Encoded protein: CASRSAGGYGYTF.

This sequence joins TRBV29-1 and TRBJ1-1, with D maybe TRBD1 (5 bases). The CDR3 length is 13 residues. The germline V and J ends were trimmed by 5 bases and 0 bases, with 10 bases remaining between them. Germline assignment: CDR1 SQVTM and CDR2 ANQGSEA. This CDR3 reads CSVYGTVNTEAFF. CDR3 nucleotide sequence: TGCAGCGTTTACGGGACCGTGAACACTGAAGCTTTCTTT.

This chain uses TRBV10-3 with TRBJ2-6; tentative D call: TRBD1 (6 bases). Germline V gene data show CDR1 as ENHRY and CDR2 as SYGVKD. Trimming left V 3 bases short and J 1 base short, with 19 bases between. The CDR3 sequence is 19 residues long. CDR3 bases: TGTGCCATCAGTGACGCCCCATCCGGGACAATTTCTGGGGCCAACGTCCTGACTTTC. Protein sequence: CAISDAPSGTISGANVLTF.

The genes are TRBV5-6 and TRBJ2-1; 9 bases agree with TRBD2. With V trimmed by 5 bases and J by 2 bases, 8 bases remained unmatched. This CDR3 has 16 amino acids. CDR1 and CDR2 from the germline V gene are SGHDT and YYEEEE. CDR3 DNA sequence: TGTGCCAGCAGGCCTTGGCGGGGGGGCCCCTACAATGAGCAGTTCTTC. It specifies CASRPWRGGPYNEQFF.

As DNA, the CDR3 is TGTGCCAGCAGTTACTTTCGGAGGAACCAAGAGACCCAGTACTTC. The encoded protein is CASSYFRRNQETQYF. The chain couples TRBV6-2 or TRBV6-3 to TRBJ2-5; D is perhaps TRBD2 (5 bases). The CDR3 runs to 15 residues. V was clipped by 1 base and J by 0 bases, with 9 bases between them. Germline V lookup: CDR1 MNHEY, CDR2 SVGEGT.

The chain carries TRBV20-1 and TRBJ1-1; weak D call: TRBD1 (5 bases). The V gene's germline CDR1 is DFQATT and CDR2 SNEGSKA (reference sequence). This CDR3 comprises 13 residues. V lost 3 bases and J 7 bases, leaving 15 bases between the germline ends. CDR3: CSASKQGLGEAFF. Written as DNA, the CDR3 is TGCAGTGCTAGTAAGCAGGGACTGGGTGAAGCTTTCTTT.

The chain is built from TRBV2 and TRBJ2-2; either TRBD1 or TRBD2 may fit D (5 bases each). V lost 3 bases to trimming and J lost 5 bases, with 7 bases between them. The CDR3 runs 13 residues. CDR1 is SNHLY, CDR2 FYNNEI, per germline. CDR3 sequence reads: CASSDWGTGELFF. As DNA, the CDR3 is TGTGCCAGCAGTGATTGGGGGACCGGGGAGCTGTTTTTT.

V and J are TRBV6-2 or TRBV6-3 and TRBJ2-7, with 13 bases matching TRBD2. This CDR3 has 15 residues. CDR1 is MNHEY and CDR2 is SVGEGT in the germline V gene. With 7 bases clipped from V and 3 bases from J, the junction kept 6 bases outside the gene matches. Here the CDR3 reads CASIPGLAGDYEQYF. CDR3 sequence (DNA): TGTGCCAGCATCCCCGGACTAGCGGGGGACTACGAGCAGTACTTC.

This clone was picked up one time. This chain joins TRBV10-1 and TRBJ2-3; D unresolved. V was shortened by 3 bases and J by 2 bases, with 6 bases between the two germline ends. The CDR3 is 13 amino acids. Germline CDR1 is WNHNN and CDR2 is SYGVQD (reference sequence). Here the CDR3 DNA reads TGCGCCAGCAGTGAAGGGCTCACAGATACGCAGTATTTT. Translated, it gives CASSEGLTDTQYF.

This clone was found a few times. The genes are TRBV5-1 and TRBJ2-5, with TRBD1 matching over 7 bases. CDR3 size: 18 residues. V lost 3 bases and J lost 1; bases outside the gene matches: 15. CDR1 is SGHRS, CDR2 YFSETQ, per germline. The CDR3 nucleotides read TGCGCCAGCAGCTCCCTTTTTATGGGTCGGACAGGCCAAGAGACCCAGTACTTC. Residues: CASSSLFMGRTGQETQYF.

This chain uses TRBV2 with TRBJ1-1; D gene uncertain. V gave up 4 bases and J gave up 1 base, with 10 bases separating them. Germline CDR1 is SNHLY and CDR2 is FYNNEI. CDR3 length: 14 residues. CDR3 DNA: TGTGCCAGCAGTGGGCTCCAGACGAACACTGAAGCTTTCTTT. Translation: CASSGLQTNTEAFF.

The chain recombines TRBV5-1 with TRBJ2-5; D is possibly TRBD2 (5 bases). Trimming cost V 4 bases and J 2 bases, with 9 bases left between them. Germline CDR1 SGHRS, CDR2 YFSETQ. The length of the CDR3 is 13 residues. The CDR3 loop reads CASSQGSQETQYF. The CDR3 nucleotides read TGCGCCAGCAGCCAAGGGAGTCAAGAGACCCAGTACTTC.

The chain carries TRBV9 and TRBJ1-4; perhaps TRBD1 as D (5 bases). V was shortened by 0 bases and J by 4 bases, with 10 bases between the two germline ends. This CDR3 is 15 amino acids long. Germline values: CDR1 SGDLS, CDR2 YYNGEE. The CDR3 reads CASSVDWGLNEKLFF. Here the CDR3 DNA reads TGTGCCAGCAGCGTAGATTGGGGCCTTAATGAAAAACTGTTTTTT. Together with reference TRBV9 and TRBJ1-4, the CDR3 gives the full variable domain: DSGVTQTPKHLITATGQRVTLRCSPRSGDLSVYWYQQSLDQGLQFLIQYYNGEERAKGNILERFSAQQFPDLHSELNLSSLELGDSALYFCASSVDWGLNEKLFFGSGTQLSVL.

The chain is built from TRBV18 and TRBJ1-5; 8 bases are a match to TRBD1. This CDR3 contains 15 residues. With 3 bases clipped from V and 5 bases from J, the junction kept 6 bases outside the gene matches. Germline-derived CDR1 and CDR2 are KGHSH and LQKENI. Here the CDR3 reads CASSPTQGGDQPQHF. CDR3 nucleotide sequence: TGTGCCAGCTCACCCACACAGGGGGGGGATCAGCCCCAGCATTTT.

This clone has only a few counts. The CDR3 protein is CASSEIGVNEKLFF. CDR3 coding DNA: TGTGCCAGCAGTGAGATTGGAGTGAATGAAAAACTGTTTTTT. V usage is TRBV25-1 and J usage is TRBJ1-4; no clear D. The length of the CDR3 is 14 residues. V was cut by 3 bases and J by 5 bases, with 10 bases left in between. The germline CDR1 and CDR2 sequences are MGHDK and SYGVNS.

This sequence joins TRBV2 and TRBJ1-2; 8 positions match TRBD1. CDR3 length equals 14 residues. Trimming at V came to 9 bases and at J to 7 bases, leaving 13 bases not matched to a gene. Per germline, CDR1 SNHLY and CDR2 FYNNEI. CDR3 in DNA: TGTGCCAGTAAGGAGGACAGGGTGCTCCTTGGCTACACCTTC. Amino acid sequence: CASKEDRVLLGYTF.

The chain couples TRBV15 to TRBJ1-2, with TRBD1 matching over 7 bases. V was pared by 5 bases and J by 8 bases, with 17 bases of the junction left unmatched. Germline V gene data show CDR1 as LNHNV and CDR2 as YYDKDF (reference sequence). This CDR3 region has 16 residues. Here the CDR3 DNA reads TGTGCCACCAGCGGGGGAAGAGGGGGCCTAAGGGTAGGCTACACCTTC. Translation gives CATSGGRGGLRVGYTF.